What follows are 14 T cell receptor beta chains derived from one specimen sequenced in a study of T cell repertoires in cytomegalovirus infection. TCRdb recomputed calls from the reads with MiXCR, one row per CDR3 protein. The sample includes approximately 76,000 distinct CDR3 sequences, roughly 3.6% of them seen just once. Sequencing input: PBMCs. The receptor set was obtained from a human donor in good health (CMV status not recorded). Some clones in this sample may be carry-over from other donors' samples.

This clonotype was observed many times. The V call is TRBV19, the J call TRBJ2-1, with 11 positions matching TRBD2. Germline assignment: CDR1 LNHDA and CDR2 SQIVND (reference sequence). Losses at the gene ends were 5 bases for V and 8 bases for J; bases not matched to a gene: 5. This CDR3 is built from 14 residues. The CDR3 loop is CASSPRTSGHEQFF. The CDR3 DNA follows: TGTGCCAGTAGTCCGAGGACTAGCGGGCATGAGCAGTTCTTC.

At least ten counts were recorded for this clonotype. The rearrangement links TRBV7-6 to TRBJ1-1; no clear D. The V end was cut by 5 bases, the J end by 0 bases, with 7 bases between. From germline, CDR1 is SGHVS and CDR2 FNYEAQ. There are 13 residues in the CDR3. CDR3 bases: TGTGCCAGCAGCGCGGACCTGAACACTGAAGCTTTCTTT. This encodes CASSADLNTEAFF.

There are many counts of this clonotype. V and J are TRBV12-3 or TRBV12-4 and TRBJ2-1; unclear D gene. V was clipped by 3 bases and J by 5 bases, with 17 bases between them. The CDR3 has 16 residues. The CDR3 nucleotides read TGTGCCAGCAGTTTGGCTACCCCGGGTCAAAACAATGAGCAGTTCTTC. Its protein is CASSLATPGQNNEQFF.

This clonotype was seen at least ten times. The V gene is TRBV20-1, the J gene TRBJ2-2, with 7 bases fitting TRBD1. Germline CDR1 and CDR2: DFQATT and SNEGSKA (reference sequence). The CDR3 spans 19 residues. Trimming at V came to 2 bases and at J to 1 base, leaving 16 bases not matched to a gene. DNA of the CDR3: TGCAGTGCTAGATCTCGAGGCGGCAGGGGGACGGTGAACACCGGGGAGCTGTTTTTT. Protein: CSARSRGGRGTVNTGELFF.

This clonotype was detected many times. The chain uses TRBV5-4 and TRBJ2-5; 13 bases line up with TRBD2. The CDR3 covers 15 residues. Losses at the gene ends were 4 bases for V and 5 bases for J; bases not matched to a gene: 5. Per germline, CDR1 SGHNT and CDR2 YYREEE (reference sequence). In DNA, the CDR3 is TGTGCCAGCAGCCAACGGACTAGCGGGGGTGAGACCCAGTACTTC. It yields the protein CASSQRTSGGETQYF.

This clonotype was recorded many times. In nucleotides, the CDR3 is TGTGCCAGCAGTCCCGGAGGTCGAAGGCACCATGGCTACACCTTC. The encoded protein is CASSPGGRRHHGYTF. The chain joins TRBV12-3 or TRBV12-4 to TRBJ1-2, with unresolved D. V was pared by 5 bases and J by 6 bases, with 19 bases between. This CDR3 region has 15 residues.

This clonotype was observed many times. The CDR3 region is CASSRRRDRSNEKLFF. The CDR3 DNA reads as TGCGCCAGCAGCCGACGGAGGGACAGATCTAATGAAAAACTGTTTTTT. The V gene is TRBV4-3, the J gene TRBJ1-4; 7 bases are a match to TRBD1. J was trimmed by 3 bases and V by 4 bases; bases with no gene match: 8. Germline V CDR1 and CDR2: LGHNA, YSLEER. This CDR3 is 16 amino acids long.

This clonotype was seen at least ten times. The J gene is TRBJ1-5, the V gene TRBV5-8, with no clear D. This CDR3 spans 12 amino acids. The germline V gene encodes CDR1 SGHTS and CDR2 YDEGEE. Trimming took 2 bases from V and 10 from J, leaving 10 bases between them. The CDR3 DNA sequence: TGTGCCAGCAGCTTCTCGGCCATCCCCCAGCATTTT. Residues: CASSFSAIPQHF.

The sample holds many counts of this clonotype. The chain carries TRBV7-7 and TRBJ1-1; D is possibly TRBD1 (5 bases). The CDR3 is made up of 16 amino acids. The V and J ends lost 5 bases and 11 bases respectively, with 27 bases between them. Germline CDR1 reads SSHAT; CDR2 reads FNYEAQ (reference sequence). This CDR3 reads CASSPLPGTGRWGAFF. CDR3 nucleotide sequence: TGTGCCAGCAGCCCGCTTCCCGGGACGGGACGGTGGGGGGCTTTCTTT.

This clonotype was observed at least ten times. V and J are TRBV12-3 or TRBV12-4 and TRBJ2-5; D uncertain. V was shortened by 1 base and J by 7 bases, with 10 bases between the two germline ends. The CDR3 extends over 13 amino acids. This CDR3 is CASSLGLKGTQYF. The CDR3 DNA reads as TGTGCCAGCAGTTTAGGCCTGAAGGGGACCCAGTACTTC.

This clonotype was counted at least ten times. This chain's CDR3 is CASSLDSGDDQPQHF. For the CDR3, the DNA is TGTGCCAGCAGCTTAGACTCGGGGGACGACCAGCCCCAGCATTTT. The chain employs TRBV7-8 and TRBJ1-5, with D possibly matching TRBD1 (5 bases). Trimming took off 1 base at V and 7 bases at J, with 14 bases between the two ends. The CDR3 runs to 15 residues. CDR1 and CDR2 (germline): SGHVS, FQNEAQ.

This clonotype was seen at least ten times. The rearrangement links TRBV5-4 to TRBJ1-1, with D possibly TRBD1 on 6 matching bases. Per the germline V gene, CDR1 is SGHNT and CDR2 is YYREEE (reference sequence). Trimming took off 4 bases at V and 0 bases at J, with 10 bases between the two ends. The CDR3 has 14 amino acids. CDR3 amino acids: CASSRQGMNTEAFF. The CDR3 DNA reads TGTGCCAGCAGCCGGCAGGGGATGAACACTGAAGCTTTCTTT.

This clonotype was observed at least ten times. The chain couples TRBV7-6 to TRBJ1-1; unclear D gene. The V gene's germline CDR1 is SGHVS and CDR2 FNYEAQ. This CDR3 spans 15 amino acids. V was clipped by 0 bases and J by 4 bases, with 12 bases between them. The CDR3 region is CASSLALGASTEAFF. The CDR3 coding sequence is TGTGCCAGCAGCTTAGCCCTGGGCGCCAGCACTGAAGCTTTCTTT.

The sample holds many counts of this clonotype. The chain uses TRBV2 and TRBJ2-1; D not certain. CDR1 and CDR2 (germline): SNHLY, FYNNEI. The CDR3 consists of 15 residues. Trimming took off 6 bases at V and 15 bases at J, with 27 bases between the two ends. The CDR3: CASRTPRMGSTKRFF. CDR3 DNA sequence: TGTGCCAGCAGAACACCTCGGATGGGGTCCACAAAGCGGTTCTTC.